A selection of T cell receptor beta chains follows, all from one sample in a study of T cell responses to AZD1222 COVID-19 vaccine. Assay: immunoSEQ multiplex PCR; the TCRdb copy retains only in-frame clones and omits some. Found here are about 140,000 clones, about nine tenths of them singletons; the top ten hold more than 5%. The specimen comprised peripheral blood, sampled on day 0 of AZD1222 vaccination. These receptors all come from an adult in good health. The conserved cysteine and the conserved F or W are not part of the CDR3 here. The D gene is left open where the match is weak.

TRBV19,TRBD2,ASNPLTSGRSNEQF
TRBV10-3,.,AISDPRHPEAF
TRBV19,.,ASSIDYAGRAEAF
TRBV10-2,.,ASSEEGDYYEQY
TRBV5-6,.,ASSLTKETQY
TRBV5-4,.,ASSLSGGQSNYGYT
TRBV29-1,TRBD2,SVQLTSGSDTDTQY
TRBV5-4,.,ASSLDPGMGQETQY
TRBV10-3,.,AISEVGNGNTEAF
TRBV7-2,.,ASSPRRQETQY
TRBV6-1,TRBD1,ASSEWPRGVLNYGYT
TRBV6-5,.,ASGQWGTPRQY
TRBV7-9,.,ASREGLEQF
TRBV6-5,TRBD1,ASTVRGGGSPLH
TRBV27,.,ASSLRQGGSNYGYT
TRBV6-6,TRBD1,ASSRGPWDRDSYEQY
TRBV12-3/TRBV12-4,.,ASSLQDQETQY
TRBV5-6,.,ASSLRRYSNQPQH
TRBV2,TRBD2,ASMRLAGGSAQY
TRBV9,.,ASSGPRALQETQY
TRBV6-5,.,ATRDNSYEQY
TRBV28,.,ASTLGWGRGNQPQH
TRBV20-1,.,SAIRPETQY
TRBV24-1,.,ATSDYGYGYT
TRBV4-2,TRBD2,ASSQDSGGPYEQY
TRBV19,.,ASSPEVLPNSPLH
TRBV7-8,.,ASRAGVGLISGEQF
TRBV19,.,ASSINFSLT
TRBV24-1,.,ATSEEWPGELF
TRBV20-1,.,SASTGIRGTQY
TRBV7-9,TRBD2,ASSHSGAISYNEQF
TRBV5-8,TRBD2,ASSLGLAEYSGANVLT
TRBV29-1,TRBD1,SVVGDRGPNYGYT
TRBV6-5,TRBD1,ASSYGVTGGSETQY
TRBV5-4,.,ASSLAGSGSNIQY
TRBV28,.,ASSLLNWGTAEGETQY
TRBV6-2/TRBV6-3,.,ASSYARTATNQPQH
TRBV3-1/TRBV3-2,.,ASSQEGNAETQY
TRBV6-4,.,ASRGDGNTIY
TRBV10-2,.,ASSESGALNTEAF